The rows below give T cell receptor beta chains drawn from one sample of a study of a mutant IDH1 vaccine in newly diagnosed glioma. No cognate antigen is known for these TCRs. Assay: immunoSEQ multiplex PCR; the TCRdb copy retains only in-frame clones and omits some. This sample carries roughly 52,000 clones, 80% to 85% of them seen once, and the ten largest clones take about 4%. The sample consisted of PBMCs, taken from a glioma patient whose treatment included an IDH1 peptide vaccine. Receptor source: a woman between 18 and 30 years old with glioma. CDR3s include the opening cysteine and the closing phenylalanine or tryptophan. A D gene is named only where the DNA matches it firmly. Expanded clones are given a class, and other clones once, few, many or no size at all.

D	size	V	J	DNA	CDR3
.	.	TRBV19	TRBJ2-6	TGTGCCAGTAGCCGGGGAGGCGCTGGGGCCAACGTCCTGACTTTC	CASSRGGAGANVLTF
.	.	TRBV11-3	TRBJ2-4	TGTGCCAGCAGCTTAGATCTTCTCGGGCCCCAGTACTTC	CASSLDLLGPQYF
.	.	TRBV27	TRBJ1-2	TGTGCCAGCAGTTTAGGGGGGAACTATGGCTACACCTTC	CASSLGGNYGYTF
TRBD2	.	TRBV7-7	TRBJ2-3	TGTGCTAGCAGCTTAACAAGCGGGAGGATGGGGGATACGCAGTATTTT	CASSLTSGRMGDTQYF
TRBD2	.	TRBV9	TRBJ2-3	TGTGCCAGCACCCGGGGGGAAACGAGCACAGATACGCAGTATTTT	CASTRGETSTDTQYF
.	.	TRBV11-2	TRBJ2-7	TGTGCCAGCAGCTTCGGAGCGGGTAGCTCCTACGAGCAGTACTTC	CASSFGAGSSYEQYF
.	.	TRBV27	TRBJ1-3	TGTGCCAGCAGTTTAGCAAGCTCTGGAAACACCATATATTTT	CASSLASSGNTIYF
.	.	TRBV7-2	TRBJ2-1	TGTGCCAGCAGCTTGGGTACAGGGAGGACGGGCTACAATGAGCAGTTCTTC	CASSLGTGRTGYNEQFF
.	.	TRBV29-1	TRBJ2-2	TGCAGCGTATTATCCCCGGCAACGAACACCGGGGAGCTGTTTTTT	CSVLSPATNTGELFF
.	.	TRBV9	TRBJ2-1	TGTGCCAGCAGCGTGCAGGGAAGCTCCTACAATGAGCAGTTCTTC	CASSVQGSSYNEQFF
.	.	TRBV19	TRBJ2-7	TGTGCCAGCGGCCCCGTGGGCAGTCGGAGCGAGCAGTACTTC	CASGPVGSRSEQYF
.	.	TRBV7-6	TRBJ1-1	TGTGCCAGCAGCTACCGGGGAGACACTGAAGCTTTCTTT	CASSYRGDTEAFF
TRBD1	.	TRBV7-2	TRBJ1-2	TGTGCCAGCAGCCCAGGGGGGGCCCACAGACGCAACTATGGCTACACCTTC	CASSPGGAHRRNYGYTF
.	.	TRBV5-1	TRBJ2-1	TGCGCCAGCAGCTACGGGACTCCTAGCTCCTACAATGAGCAGTTCTTC	CASSYGTPSSYNEQFF
TRBD1	.	TRBV5-4	TRBJ2-6	TGTGCCAGCAGCTCCAGGGGGCCCGGGGCCAACGTCCTGACTTTC	CASSSRGPGANVLTF
TRBD1	.	TRBV7-3	TRBJ2-3	TGTGCCAGCAGCACCGGGACAGGAATTCCCCTAGATCAGGGCACAGATACGCAGTATTTT	CASSTGTGIPLDQGTDTQYF
.	.	TRBV28	TRBJ2-7	TGTGCCAGCCTTCAGACAGTCTCTGGCGAGCAGTACTTC	CASLQTVSGEQYF
TRBD2	.	TRBV5-1	TRBJ2-7	TGCGCCAGCAGCCCCGGGGGGACCTACGAGCAGTACTTC	CASSPGGTYEQYF
.	.	TRBV10-1	TRBJ1-1	TGCGCCAGCACCGAAAAGGTGGGGGCAGGGAACACTGAAGCTTTCTTT	CASTEKVGAGNTEAFF
TRBD1	.	TRBV5-5	TRBJ1-2	TGTGCCAGCAGCTCAGGACAGGGGAATGGCTACACCTTC	CASSSGQGNGYTF
TRBD1	.	TRBV7-9	TRBJ2-7	TGTGCCAGCAGCTTGTTATCCGGGACAGATACCTACGAGCAGTACTTC	CASSLLSGTDTYEQYF
.	.	TRBV19	TRBJ2-7	TGTGCCAGTAGTATGCGCCTAGTCTACGAGCAGTACTTC	CASSMRLVYEQYF
TRBD1	.	TRBV9	TRBJ2-7	TGTGCCAGCAGCGCGGACAGGGCGAGGAGCGAGCAGTACTTC	CASSADRARSEQYF
TRBD1	.	TRBV9	TRBJ2-2	TGTGCCAGCAGCGTCGGGACAGGGGGCGTCGGGGAGCTGTTTTTT	CASSVGTGGVGELFF
.	.	TRBV5-4	TRBJ1-2	TGTGCCAGCAGCTCCCCAGCTAACTATGGCTACACCTTC	CASSSPANYGYTF
TRBD1	medium-sized	TRBV15	TRBJ1-2	TGTGCCACCAGCAGAGGACAGGGGTTGAGCTACACCTTC	CATSRGQGLSYTF
.	.	TRBV5-1	TRBJ2-2	TGCGCCAGCAGCTTGCTAGCGCCTTGGGCCGGGGAGCTGTTTTTT	CASSLLAPWAGELFF
.	.	TRBV7-9	TRBJ2-3	TGTGCCAGCAGCTTACCTCTGCCAGATACGCAGTATTTT	CASSLPLPDTQYF
TRBD2	.	TRBV9	TRBJ2-1	TGTGCCAGCAGCGTAGTAGCGGGAGGTCGGGATGAGCAGTTCTTC	CASSVVAGGRDEQFF
.	once	TRBV15	TRBJ2-5	TGTGCCACCAGCCGCTGGGACCAACATAACCTCGTGGAGACCCAGTACTTC	CATSRWDQHNLVETQYF
TRBD1	.	TRBV5-1	TRBJ1-3	TGCGCCAGCAGCAGGAGACAGGGGTCCGGAAACACCATATATTTT	CASSRRQGSGNTIYF
TRBD1	once	TRBV6-1	TRBJ2-7	TGTGCCAGCAGTTCCGGGACAGGGGTGTACGAGCAGTACTTC	CASSSGTGVYEQYF
.	.	TRBV7-9	TRBJ2-5	TGTGCCAGCAGCTTGACGGGGAACCAAGAGACCCAGTACTTC	CASSLTGNQETQYF
TRBD1	few	TRBV6-5	TRBJ1-4	TGTGCCAGCAGTTACTCGGGGCAGGGGGAGGGAAAACTGTTTTTT	CASSYSGQGEGKLFF
TRBD1	once	TRBV27	TRBJ1-2	TGTGCCAGCAGTGGGGGACAGGGAGAGTATGGCTACACCTTC	CASSGGQGEYGYTF
.	.	TRBV4-1	TRBJ2-1	TGCGCCAGCAGTCTAGACAGCTACAATGAGCAGTTCTTC	CASSLDSYNEQFF
TRBD1	.	TRBV18	TRBJ2-7	TGTGCCAGCTCACCAACTCCCCGGACAGGGACCTACGAGCAGTACTTC	CASSPTPRTGTYEQYF
.	.	TRBV27	TRBJ1-1	TGTGCCAGCAGTTTATCGGGGACTGAAGCTTTCTTT	CASSLSGTEAFF
TRBD1	.	TRBV6-5	TRBJ2-2	TGTGCCAGCAGTACGACAGGGGACACCGGGGAGCTGTTTTTT	CASSTTGDTGELFF
.	.	TRBV10-3	TRBJ2-7	TGTGCCATCAGTAGGACAGACTACGAGCAGTACTTC	CAISRTDYEQYF
TRBD1	few	TRBV27	TRBJ1-2	TGTGCCAGCAGTTCAGAGGACAGGTTCGGCTACACCTTC	CASSSEDRFGYTF
TRBD2	.	TRBV11-2	TRBJ2-7	TGTGCCAGCAGCCGACTAGCGGGGGGGCCCTCCTACGAGCAGTACTTC	CASSRLAGGPSYEQYF
.	.	TRBV2	TRBJ1-2	TGTGCCAGCAGGTACGGGGGCGTCTATGGCTACACCTTC	CASRYGGVYGYTF
.	.	TRBV19	TRBJ2-7	TGTGCCAGTATAGGCGCCGATCCCTACGAGCAGTACTTC	CASIGADPYEQYF
.	.	TRBV5-1	TRBJ2-1	TGCGCCAGCAGCCTAGACCTGACAGTGGTTGTACACAATGAGCAGTTCTTC	CASSLDLTVVVHNEQFF
TRBD1	.	TRBV19	TRBJ1-6	TGTGCCAGTAGTCCAACGACAGGGTCAAATTCACCCCTCCACTTT	CASSPTTGSNSPLHF
.	.	TRBV15	TRBJ1-1	TGTGCCACCAGCAGAGGGGAGGTGCCCGTATCTGAAGCTTTCTTT	CATSRGEVPVSEAFF
.	.	TRBV7-2	TRBJ1-6	TGTGCCAGCAGCCAGAATAGATCACCCCTCCACTTT	CASSQNRSPLHF
TRBD2	.	TRBV13	TRBJ2-5	TGTGCCAGCAGCCCCAGACTAGCGGGGTTTCTTAAAGAGACCCAGTACTTC	CASSPRLAGFLKETQYF
.	.	TRBV7-2	TRBJ2-3	TGTGCCAGCAGCTCCCACGAACTCAGCGCCAGGGATACGCAGTATTTT	CASSSHELSARDTQYF
.	.	TRBV10-3	TRBJ2-2	TGTGCCATCAGTGAGGATTTCACCGGGGAGCTGTTTTTT	CAISEDFTGELFF
.	.	TRBV19	TRBJ2-1	TGTGCCAGTACCCCAGGGGCGGTACCGGGGGATGAGCAGTTCTTC	CASTPGAVPGDEQFF